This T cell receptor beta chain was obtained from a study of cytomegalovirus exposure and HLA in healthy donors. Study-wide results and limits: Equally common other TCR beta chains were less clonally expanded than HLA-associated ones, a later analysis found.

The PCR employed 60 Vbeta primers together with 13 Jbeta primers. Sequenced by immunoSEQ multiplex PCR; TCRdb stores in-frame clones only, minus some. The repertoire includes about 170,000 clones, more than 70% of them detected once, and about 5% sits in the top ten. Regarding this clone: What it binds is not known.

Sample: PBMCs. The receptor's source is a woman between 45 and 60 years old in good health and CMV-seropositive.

The DNA of the CDR3 is TGTGCCAGCAGCCGACAGGGATCTGGGGCCAACGTCCTGACTTTC. Translated: CASSRQGSGANVLTF. V gene TRBV5-6 combines with J gene TRBJ2-6; 7 nucleotides line up with TRBD1. CDR3 length equals 15 residues. The V segment lost 4 bases and the J segment 1 base; nucleotides outside the gene matches: 2. CDR1 is SGHDT and CDR2 is YYEEEE in the germline V gene.